One and the same sample provided the 24 T cell receptor beta chains below, sequenced in a study of T-cell reconstitution after alpha-beta-depleted transplantation in children. The TCRbeta library incorporated unique molecular identifiers. MiXCR, applied by TCRdb to the PCR reads, yields one record per CDR3 protein. This table holds hundreds of thousands of distinct CDR3 sequences, 16% found once. Specimen: PBMCs from the stem cell graft donor, collected from the stem cell graft. The origin of the receptors is a human donor who donated a stem cell graft to a child with acute myeloid leukemia.

This clonotype was observed a few times. The chain links TRBV5-1 to TRBJ2-1, with D unresolved. CDR3 size: 16 residues. Germline assignment: CDR1 SGHRS and CDR2 YFSETQ. The V gene lost 1 base and the J gene lost 0 bases, with 11 bases spanning the gap. The CDR3 sequence is CASSLLGSHSYNEQFF. The CDR3, as DNA: TGCGCCAGCAGCTTGCTCGGTTCACACTCCTACAATGAGCAGTTCTTC. Full variable domain (remainder filled in from reference TRBV5-1 and TRBJ2-1): KAGVTQTPRYLIKTRGQQVTLSCSPISGHRSVSWYQQTPGQGLQFLFEYFSETQRNKGNFPGRFSGRQFSNSRSEMNVSTLELGDSALYLCASSLLGSHSYNEQFFGPGTRLTVL.

This clonotype was recorded at least ten times. The V and J genes are TRBV5-5 and TRBJ1-4; maybe TRBD1 (5 bases). From germline, CDR1 is SGHKS and CDR2 YYEKEE (reference sequence). The CDR3 totals 15 residues. The V end lost 0 bases, the J end lost 8 bases, and 14 bases lay between the germline ends. CDR3 DNA: TGTGCCAGCAGCTTGGCCATGTGGGGCCAAGAAAAACTGTTTTTT. This codes for CASSLAMWGQEKLFF.

CDR3 region: CASSLSDRSNEKLFF. The CDR3 region has the DNA TGTGCCAGCAGTTTATCCGATCGCTCTAATGAAAAACTGTTTTTT. The chain carries TRBV12-3 or TRBV12-4 and TRBJ1-4; D gene ambiguous. The V end lost 2 bases, the J end lost 3 bases, and 10 bases lay between the germline ends. The CDR3 covers 15 residues.

This chain links TRBV5-1 with TRBJ2-5, with D perhaps matching TRBD1 (6 bases). Looked up from germline, CDR1 is SGHRS and CDR2 is YFSETQ. The CDR3 extends over 15 amino acids. V was cut by 2 bases and J by 2 bases, with 13 bases left in between. The CDR3 sequence is CASSFGTRKQETQYF. DNA of the CDR3: TGCGCCAGCAGCTTCGGGACACGGAAGCAAGAGACCCAGTACTTC.

The chain uses TRBV5-1 and TRBJ1-2; D may be TRBD1 (5 bases). The CDR3 is made up of 14 amino acids. Germline loops: CDR1 SGHRS, CDR2 YFSETQ. Deletions cut 5 bases from V and 2 bases from J, with 13 bases between. The CDR3 DNA reads as TGCGCCAGCAGGGAAGCAGGGAGAAACTATGGCTACACCTTC. It is translated as CASREAGRNYGYTF.

This clonotype was observed many times. The CDR3 bases are TGTGCCAGCAGTTACTCGACAGGACAGCCCCAGCATTTT. Its translation: CASSYSTGQPQHF. V is TRBV6-5 and J is TRBJ1-5, with D perhaps TRBD1 (6 bases). In germline, CDR1 is MNHEY, CDR2 SVGAGI. The germline V and J ends were trimmed by 0 bases and 7 bases, with 7 bases remaining between them. The CDR3 sequence is 13 residues long.

This clonotype was seen more than once but under ten times. V and J are TRBV20-1 and TRBJ2-7; D tentatively fits TRBD1 or TRBD2 (5 bases each). Between the trimmed V and J ends, which lost 6 bases and 1 base, there was a span of 19 bases. CDR1 and CDR2 from the germline V gene are DFQATT and SNEGSKA (reference sequence). This CDR3 has 15 residues. The DNA for the CDR3 is TGCAGTGCGAGCACCGGAGGCAGGGCATCCTACGAGCAGTACTTC. It codes for CSASTGGRASYEQYF.

The chain joins TRBV20-1 to TRBJ1-2; 10 bases are shared with TRBD1. The CDR3 is made up of 17 amino acids. The germline V gene has CDR1 DFQATT and CDR2 SNEGSKA (reference sequence). V gave up 0 bases and J gave up 4 bases; unmatched junction bases: 11. The CDR3 protein is CSARDRDRGRLIYGYTF. The CDR3 DNA reads as TGCAGTGCTAGAGATCGGGACAGGGGTCGCCTAATCTATGGCTACACCTTC.

This clonotype was found a few times. This chain uses TRBV29-1 with TRBJ2-3; 10 bases match TRBD2. Germline V gene data show CDR1 as SQVTM and CDR2 as ANQGSEA. This CDR3 is 13 amino acids long. V was pared by 8 bases and J by 1 base, with 3 bases of the junction left unmatched. The CDR3 DNA reads as TGCAGCTCCCTAGCGGGGGGCACAGATACGCAGTATTTT. Its protein is CSSLAGGTDTQYF.

DNA of the CDR3: TGCGCCAGCAGTGAGTCGGCTCGAGGGGATGAGCAGTTCTTC. This encodes CASSESARGDEQFF. The chain is built from TRBV10-2 and TRBJ2-1; D is possibly TRBD1 or TRBD2 (5 bases each). The germline V and J ends were trimmed by 0 bases and 8 bases, with 11 bases remaining between them. The CDR3 runs to 14 residues. CDR1 is WSHSY, CDR2 SAAADI, per germline.

This clonotype came up many times. The rearrangement uses TRBV20-1 and TRBJ2-5; 8 bases line up with TRBD2. The CDR3 contains 16 residues. V lost 0 bases, J lost 0 bases, and 6 bases stayed unmatched. The germline V gene has CDR1 DFQATT and CDR2 SNEGSKA (reference sequence). This chain's CDR3 is CSARDRLAGNQETQYF. In DNA, the CDR3 is TGCAGTGCTAGAGATCGATTAGCGGGGAACCAAGAGACCCAGTACTTC.

This clonotype was detected many times. The CDR3 loop reads CSARQGGAEAFF. The CDR3 coding sequence is TGCAGTGCTAGACAGGGAGGGGCTGAAGCTTTCTTT. The chain carries TRBV20-1 and TRBJ1-1; weak D call: TRBD1 (5 bases). The CDR3 sequence is 12 residues long. The ends were cut back, 2 bases at V and 6 bases at J, with 10 bases in the middle. In germline, CDR1 is DFQATT, CDR2 SNEGSKA (reference sequence).

This clonotype was seen ten or more times. The chain is built from TRBV20-1 and TRBJ1-1; D not resolved. The V end lost 6 bases, the J end lost 5 bases, and 10 bases lay between the germline ends. The CDR3 covers 11 residues. Germline loops: CDR1 DFQATT, CDR2 SNEGSKA (reference sequence). CDR3 loop: CSATLGTEAFF. The CDR3 bases are TGCAGTGCCACCCTGGGGACTGAAGCTTTCTTT.

The sample holds a few counts of this clonotype. In DNA form, the CDR3 reads TGCAGTGCTAGAGTGAAGCGGGGGGTCTACAATGAGCAGTTCTTC. As protein: CSARVKRGVYNEQFF. The genes are TRBV20-1 and TRBJ2-1, with 9 bases lining up with TRBD2. Trimming at V came to 1 base and at J to 3 bases, leaving 4 bases not matched to a gene. Germline V CDR1 and CDR2: DFQATT, SNEGSKA (reference sequence). This CDR3 is 15 amino acids long.

This clonotype has a handful of counts. V usage is TRBV5-8 and J usage is TRBJ2-7; 7 bases align to TRBD1. CDR3 size: 14 residues. The germline CDR1 and CDR2 sequences are SGHTS and YDEGEE. V lost 4 bases, J lost 3 bases, and 7 bases stayed unmatched. Here the CDR3 reads CASSRRQGHYEQYV. The CDR3 nucleotides are TGTGCCAGCAGCCGTCGACAGGGCCACTACGAGCAGTACGTC.

In this sample, this clonotype turned up a few times. The V call is TRBV28, the J call TRBJ1-6; no clear D. Germline V gene lookup returns CDR1 MDHEN and CDR2 SYDVKM. Between the trimmed V and J ends, which lost 2 bases and 5 bases, there was a span of 10 bases. The CDR3 totals 15 residues. Here the CDR3 DNA reads TGTGCCAGCAGTTTAGGCCTACGGAATAATTCACCCCTCCACTTT. It is translated as CASSLGLRNNSPLHF.

As concerns this clonotype: Just one base apart from a much larger clone, this may be a read error. Here the CDR3 DNA reads TGTGCCACCAATGAGGGCTACGAGCAGTACTTC. This codes for CATNEGYEQYF. This chain uses TRBV24-1 with TRBJ2-7; tentatively, D is TRBD2 (5 bases). Trimming left V 8 bases short and J 3 bases short, with 7 bases between. This CDR3 contains 11 residues. Germline values: CDR1 KGHDR, CDR2 SFDVKD.

V and J are TRBV19 and TRBJ1-1, with D perhaps matching TRBD1 (6 bases). This CDR3 has 14 amino acids. Germline V gene lookup returns CDR1 LNHDA and CDR2 SQIVND (reference sequence). Trimming left V 1 base short and J 4 bases short, with 10 bases between. CDR3 in amino acids: CASSIAQGVTEAFF. CDR3 DNA: TGTGCCAGTAGTATAGCACAGGGAGTCACTGAAGCTTTCTTT.

This clonotype was counted at least ten times. J is TRBJ2-3 and V is TRBV20-1; perhaps TRBD2 as D (6 bases). Germline V gene lookup returns CDR1 DFQATT and CDR2 SNEGSKA (reference sequence). Trimming pared 1 base from V and 4 bases from J, leaving 15 bases between. The CDR3 is 15 residues long. Written as DNA, the CDR3 is TGCAGTGCTAGAGCACTGACCGGGGGTTCAGATACGCAGTATTTT. Protein product: CSARALTGGSDTQYF.

The chain employs TRBV6-2 or TRBV6-3 and TRBJ1-2; the match to TRBD1 covers 7 bases. The V gene's germline CDR1 is MNHEY and CDR2 SVGEGT. The length of the CDR3 is 16 residues. The J segment lost 4 bases and the V segment lost 2 bases, leaving 10 bases of the junction unmatched. In DNA form, the CDR3 reads TGTGCCAGCAGTTACCGAAGGACAGGCTACTCCTATGGCTACACCTTC. It encodes CASSYRRTGYSYGYTF.

This clonotype has a count of ten or more. The chain links TRBV20-1 to TRBJ1-4; tentative D call: TRBD1 (5 bases). V was shortened by 1 base and J by 0 bases, with 9 bases between the two germline ends. The CDR3 contains 15 residues. Germline V CDR1 and CDR2: DFQATT, SNEGSKA (reference sequence). In DNA, the CDR3 is TGCAGTGCTAGAGTCAGGGCAGCAACTAATGAAAAACTGTTTTTT. It specifies CSARVRAATNEKLFF.

This clonotype was seen only a few times. The rearrangement joins TRBV5-6 to TRBJ1-1, with 8 nucleotides matching TRBD1. The trim removed 4 bases at V and 3 bases at J, leaving 5 bases unmatched. There are 14 residues in the CDR3. The germline CDR1 and CDR2 sequences are SGHDT and YYEEEE. The DNA for the CDR3 is TGTGCCAGCAGCCATGGACAGGGATACACTGAAGCTTTCTTT. As protein: CASSHGQGYTEAFF.

This clonotype was seen at least ten times. The V and J genes are TRBV6-5 and TRBJ1-2, with D possibly being TRBD1 (6 bases). The germline CDR1 and CDR2 sequences are MNHEY and SVGAGI. The CDR3 loop spans 15 amino acids. V was pared by 6 bases and J by 2 bases, with 16 bases between. The CDR3 sequence is CASRPPSRGNYGYTF. CDR3 DNA sequence: TGTGCCAGCAGGCCGCCCTCCAGGGGAAACTATGGCTACACCTTC.

V gene TRBV4-1 combines with J gene TRBJ1-1, with D hard to call. This CDR3 contains 14 residues. CDR1 and CDR2 (germline): MGHRA, YSYEKL. Trimming pared 1 base from V and 1 base from J, leaving 7 bases between. This chain's CDR3 is CASSQGPGNTEAFF. For the CDR3, the DNA is TGCGCCAGCAGCCAAGGGCCAGGGAACACTGAAGCTTTCTTT.